The source of this T cell receptor beta chain is a study of blood T cell repertoires in COVID-19. Sequencing was performed with immunoSEQ multiplex PCR; in TCRdb, only in-frame clones are kept and a portion is missing. The sample has 95,000 to 150,000 clones, 80% to 90% seen once. The V and J ends lost 4 bases and 8 bases, in that order; junction bases with no gene match: 12. The CDR3 sequence is 16 residues long. Germline V gene sequence: CDR1 SGHNT, CDR2 YYREEE (reference sequence). Material: peripheral blood. The clonotype originates from a woman between 45 and 65 years old with active or convalescent COVID-19. The chain has TRBV5-4 and TRBJ1-4, with 9 bases that match TRBD1. Here the CDR3 reads CASSLGTGTGREKLFF. The CDR3 DNA reads as TGTGCCAGCAGCCTTGGGACCGGGACAGGGAGGGAAAAACTGTTTTTT.